A single T cell receptor beta chain is shown here with its context. Antigen: not known. This sample was taken from a study of T cells in Graves' hyperthyroidism and ophthalmopathy. For the study at large: Peripheral blood specimens were obtained at initial diagnosis, prior to any treatment.

Regions amplified from RNA transcripts were the TCR beta CDR3 regions. Primed by the HTBI set, a first-round RT-PCR was run on the TCR CDR3. One entry per CDR3 protein results from TCRdb running MiXCR on the multiplex PCR reads. This table holds approximately 530,000 distinct CDR3 sequences, around 15% found once. The CDR3 runs to 15 residues. V was pared by 5 bases and J by 8 bases, with 12 bases of the junction left unmatched. Germline loops: CDR1 SSHAT, CDR2 FNYEAQ (reference sequence). Uncontrolled infection, other autoimmune disease, pregnancy or lactation barred patients from enrollment. PBMCs were collected from a 10 ml volume of fresh peripheral blood. Study-level points and caveats: Model predictions of ophthalmopathy came a median about 6.3 months before onset.

Sequenced: blood. The clonotype was recovered from a woman younger than 35 with Graves' hyperthyroidism. This chain connects TRBV7-7 to TRBJ2-1, with 7 nucleotides matching TRBD1. The CDR3 region has the DNA TGTGCCAGCAGCCTCCGGGACAGCCCGACCCATGAGCAGTTCTTC. This translates into CASSLRDSPTHEQFF.